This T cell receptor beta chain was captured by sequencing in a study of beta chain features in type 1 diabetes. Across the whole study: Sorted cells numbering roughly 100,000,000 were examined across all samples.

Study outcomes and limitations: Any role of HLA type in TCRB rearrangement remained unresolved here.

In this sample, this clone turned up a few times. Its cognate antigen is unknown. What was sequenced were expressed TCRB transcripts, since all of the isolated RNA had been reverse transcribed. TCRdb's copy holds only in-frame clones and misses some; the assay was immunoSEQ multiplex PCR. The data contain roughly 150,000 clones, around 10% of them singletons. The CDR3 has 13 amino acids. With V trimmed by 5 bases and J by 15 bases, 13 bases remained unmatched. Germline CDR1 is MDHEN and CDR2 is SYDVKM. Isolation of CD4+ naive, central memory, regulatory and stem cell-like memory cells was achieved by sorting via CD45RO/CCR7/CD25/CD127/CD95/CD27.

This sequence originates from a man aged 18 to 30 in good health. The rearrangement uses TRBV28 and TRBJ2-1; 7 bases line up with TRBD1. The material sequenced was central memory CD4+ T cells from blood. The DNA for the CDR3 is TGTGCCAGCAGTCCGTCACGGGACAGAAAGCCGTTCTTC. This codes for CASSPSRDRKPFF.